Reported below is one T cell receptor (beta chain). Only a few counts were recorded for this clonotype. Its antigen is still unknown. No much larger clone exists at a distance of one base, and base qualities are not known. Measured from the cysteine to the phenylalanine, the CDR3 is 15 residues long. Of the read, only the CDR3 DNA is kept; its 45 bases are in frame from base 1. CDR1 and CDR2 are drawn from the germline V gene: SGHRS, YFSETQ. Trimming costs V 0 bases and J 5 bases, and their ends lie 13 bases apart. This record comes from a study of patients and donors after allogeneic stem cell transplantation (dated by TCRdb to the early 2020s). Preparation of the library involved RT-PCR. This sample was sequenced with a NextSeq 550. Using fastp at Q25 and MiXCR, TCRdb reprocessed the public reads and kept productive beta chains. Rows merge per CDR3 protein into single entries with the most common DNA and genes. The sample table shows about 960,000 distinct CDR3 sequences, and about a sixth are seen once. Of the sample, around 6% is held by the ten largest clones.

What was sequenced was blood, either unsorted or a sorted T cell fraction (not recorded which). This clonotype originated in a human donor who was either an allogeneic HSCT recipient or a stem cell or donor lymphocyte infusion donor (not recorded which). It is not recorded whose cells these are; they may come from a transplant donor. The chain links TRBV5-1 with TRBJ2-3, with TRBD2 as a weak D call on 6 bases. The CDR3 region has the sequence CASSLERAGGDTQYF. Here is the DNA: TGCGCCAGCAGCTTGGAGCGGGCTGGGGGAGATACGCAGTATTTT.